This TCR beta chain stems from a study of T cells in women clearing cervical HPV infection. Notes on this clone: The read finishes 3 residues shy of the CDR3 end, and the germline J gene is used to complete it.

Here immunoSEQ multiplex PCR was the method, and the copy in TCRdb shows in-frame clones only, minus some. The sample holds about 24,000 clones. The CDR3 runs to 14 residues. Trimming removed 10 bases from V and 1 base from J; junction bases left unmatched: 8. The V gene's germline CDR1 is SGHTA and CDR2 FQGNSA. V gene TRBV7-2 combines with J gene TRBJ2-5; 8 bases map to TRBD1. The sequenced material came from blood buffy coat. This clonotype was sampled from a woman between 18 and 69 years old with a cervical HPV16 infection that either progressed to CIN3+ or cleared (not recorded which). CDR3 DNA (partial): TGTGCCACCGGGACAGGTGGGGGCCAAGAGACC. The encoded protein is CATGTGGGQET. From start to end, the CDR3 is CATGTGGGQETQYF.